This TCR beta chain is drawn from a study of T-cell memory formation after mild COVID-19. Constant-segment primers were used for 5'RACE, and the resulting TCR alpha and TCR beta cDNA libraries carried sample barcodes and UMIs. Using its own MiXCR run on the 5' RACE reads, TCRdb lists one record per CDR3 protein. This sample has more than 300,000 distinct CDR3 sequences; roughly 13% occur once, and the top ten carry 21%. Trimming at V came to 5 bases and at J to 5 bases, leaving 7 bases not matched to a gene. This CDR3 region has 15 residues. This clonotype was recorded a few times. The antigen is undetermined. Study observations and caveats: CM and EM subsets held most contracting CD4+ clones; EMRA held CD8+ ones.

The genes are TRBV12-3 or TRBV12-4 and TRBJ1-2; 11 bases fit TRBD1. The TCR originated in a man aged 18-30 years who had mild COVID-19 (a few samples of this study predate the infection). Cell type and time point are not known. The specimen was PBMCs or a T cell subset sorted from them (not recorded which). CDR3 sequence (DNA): TGTGCCAGCAGTACCCGGACAGGGGGCCATTATGGCTACACCTTC. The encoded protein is CASSTRTGGHYGYTF.